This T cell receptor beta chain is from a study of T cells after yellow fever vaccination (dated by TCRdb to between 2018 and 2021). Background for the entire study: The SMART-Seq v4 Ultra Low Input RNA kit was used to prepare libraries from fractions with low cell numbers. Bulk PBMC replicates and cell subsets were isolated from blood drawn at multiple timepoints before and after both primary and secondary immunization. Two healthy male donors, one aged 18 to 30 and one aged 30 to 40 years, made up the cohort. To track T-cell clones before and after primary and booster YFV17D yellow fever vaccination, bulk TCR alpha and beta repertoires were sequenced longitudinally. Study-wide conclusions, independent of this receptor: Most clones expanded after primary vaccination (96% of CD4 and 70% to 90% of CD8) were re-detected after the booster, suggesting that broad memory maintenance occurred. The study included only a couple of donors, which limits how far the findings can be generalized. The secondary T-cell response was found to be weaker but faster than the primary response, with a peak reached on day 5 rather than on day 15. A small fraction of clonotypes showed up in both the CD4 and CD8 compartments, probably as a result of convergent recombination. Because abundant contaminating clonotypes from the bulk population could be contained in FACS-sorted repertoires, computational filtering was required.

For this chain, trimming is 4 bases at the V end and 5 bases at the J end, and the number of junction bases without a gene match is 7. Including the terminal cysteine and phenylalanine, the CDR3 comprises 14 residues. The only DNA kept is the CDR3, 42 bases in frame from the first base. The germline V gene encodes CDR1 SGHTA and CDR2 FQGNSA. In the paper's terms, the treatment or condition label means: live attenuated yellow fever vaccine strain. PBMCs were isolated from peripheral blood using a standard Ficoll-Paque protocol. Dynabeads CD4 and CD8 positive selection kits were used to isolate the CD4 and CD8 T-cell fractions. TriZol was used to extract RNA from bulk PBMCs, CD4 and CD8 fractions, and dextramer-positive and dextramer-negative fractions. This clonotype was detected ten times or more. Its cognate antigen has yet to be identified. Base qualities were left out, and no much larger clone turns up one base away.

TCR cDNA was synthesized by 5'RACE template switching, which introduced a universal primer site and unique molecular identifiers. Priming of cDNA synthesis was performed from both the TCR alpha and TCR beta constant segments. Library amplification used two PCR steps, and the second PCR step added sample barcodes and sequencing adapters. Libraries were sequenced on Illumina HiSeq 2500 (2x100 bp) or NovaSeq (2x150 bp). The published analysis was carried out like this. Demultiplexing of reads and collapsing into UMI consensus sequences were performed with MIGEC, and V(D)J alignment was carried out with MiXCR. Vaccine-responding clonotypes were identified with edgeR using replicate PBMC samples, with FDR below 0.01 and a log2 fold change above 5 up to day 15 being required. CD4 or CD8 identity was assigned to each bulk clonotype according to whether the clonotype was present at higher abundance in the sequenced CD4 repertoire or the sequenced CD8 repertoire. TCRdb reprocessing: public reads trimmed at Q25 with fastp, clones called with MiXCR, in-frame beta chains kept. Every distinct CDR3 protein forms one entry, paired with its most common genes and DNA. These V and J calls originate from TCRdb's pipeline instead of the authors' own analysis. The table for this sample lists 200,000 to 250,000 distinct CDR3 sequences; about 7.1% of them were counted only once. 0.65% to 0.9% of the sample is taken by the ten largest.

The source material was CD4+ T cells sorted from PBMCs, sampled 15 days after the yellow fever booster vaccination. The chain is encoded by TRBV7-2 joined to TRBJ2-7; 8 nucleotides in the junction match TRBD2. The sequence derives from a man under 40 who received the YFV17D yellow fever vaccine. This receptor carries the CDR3 CASSYRAGGDEQYF. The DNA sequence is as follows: TGTGCCAGCAGCTATCGTGCGGGAGGCGACGAGCAGTACTTC.